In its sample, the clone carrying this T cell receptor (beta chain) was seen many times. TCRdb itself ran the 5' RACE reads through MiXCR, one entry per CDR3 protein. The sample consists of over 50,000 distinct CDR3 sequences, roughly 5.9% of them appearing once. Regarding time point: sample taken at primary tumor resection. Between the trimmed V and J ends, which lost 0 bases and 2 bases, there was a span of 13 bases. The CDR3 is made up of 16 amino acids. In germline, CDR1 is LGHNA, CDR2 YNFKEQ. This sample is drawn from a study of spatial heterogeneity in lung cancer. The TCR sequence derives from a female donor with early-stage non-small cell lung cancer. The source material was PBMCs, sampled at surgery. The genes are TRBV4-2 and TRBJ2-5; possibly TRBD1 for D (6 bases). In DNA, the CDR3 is TGTGCCAGCAGCCAAGATGGGGGCGCAGGGCAAGAGACCCAGTACTTC. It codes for CASSQDGGAGQETQYF.